The entry below gives a single T cell receptor beta chain sequence along with its context. Its target antigen remains unknown. Base qualities are not provided; no much larger clone lies one nucleotide away. In Seattle, one collaborating source enrolled patients while the infection was active and tracked those patients longitudinally over the course of disease. Each collaborating institution followed its own protocols to collect whole blood in K2EDTA tubes. For TCRbeta analysis, collaborator samples were shipped as frozen whole blood, as isolated PBMCs, or as DNA extracted from either sample type. V and J are trimmed by 4 bases and 4 bases, and the gene matches miss 4 bases of the junction. The germline V gene sets CDR1 to LGHNA and CDR2 to YSLEER. Inclusive of the bounding cysteine and phenylalanine, the CDR3 is 15 residues long. CDR3 DNA is the only sequence kept; it has 45 bases, read in frame from the first base.

This sample was taken from a study of blood T cell repertoires in COVID-19 (dated by TCRdb to 2018 to 2021). Describing the broader study: The collaborator samples originated in the United States, Italy and Spain and spanned the acute and convalescent phases of COVID-19. Deeply sampled blood TCRbeta repertoires from subjects exposed to, actively infected with, or recovered from COVID-19 were included in the dataset. Samples came from the ongoing ImmuneRACE study (first 160 participants) plus 1,254 subjects from 6 global collaborators. Sample metadata almost always included a de-identified subject ID, COVID-19 status, age in years and sex. The prospective study material was composed of cDNA or gDNA derived from T cells, B-cell-depleted T cells, or PBMCs. The repertoires were made available in a free public database intended to serve as a resource for research on the immune response to SARS-CoV-2. Where HLA class I and class II types were available, the types were taken from metadata supplied by the sample provider, not from assay-based typing. Summary of the overall study and its limitations: The amount of clinical and demographic metadata varied by source and participant and was provided uncurated.

TCRbeta CDR3 regions were amplified from genomic DNA by means of the immunoSEQ Assay, a bias-controlled multiplex PCR. As for how the authors treated the data: Nucleated cell counts per sample were estimated from amplification of reference gene primers within the assay. Sequence reads were collapsed and filtered to measure the absolute abundance of every unique TCRbeta CDR3 rearrangement. For each sample, productive Simpson clonality was calculated as the square root of Simpson's diversity index across productive rearrangements. The clones in this table, taken by TCRdb from immuneACCESS, are in-frame only. Not every clone is retained; where verified, under half of the shortfall comes from an unresolved V gene, and the cause of the rest is unknown. The D gene and trimming were derived from the DNA, and the V and J assignments and clone size from that table. This sample gives 250,000 to 350,000 clones in total; 84% of them show up just once. Almost 1.5% of the sample comes from the top ten.

This sequence uses TRBV4-3 and TRBJ2-1; 10 of the junction bases match TRBD2. The receptor was derived from a human donor with COVID-19, enrolled during active disease. The donor label of this sample is uncertain. The sequenced sample consisted of peripheral blood. The nucleotide sequence reads TGCGCCAGCAGCCTCAGCGGGAGGGATTACAATGAGCAGTTCTTC. It is translated as CASSLSGRDYNEQFF.